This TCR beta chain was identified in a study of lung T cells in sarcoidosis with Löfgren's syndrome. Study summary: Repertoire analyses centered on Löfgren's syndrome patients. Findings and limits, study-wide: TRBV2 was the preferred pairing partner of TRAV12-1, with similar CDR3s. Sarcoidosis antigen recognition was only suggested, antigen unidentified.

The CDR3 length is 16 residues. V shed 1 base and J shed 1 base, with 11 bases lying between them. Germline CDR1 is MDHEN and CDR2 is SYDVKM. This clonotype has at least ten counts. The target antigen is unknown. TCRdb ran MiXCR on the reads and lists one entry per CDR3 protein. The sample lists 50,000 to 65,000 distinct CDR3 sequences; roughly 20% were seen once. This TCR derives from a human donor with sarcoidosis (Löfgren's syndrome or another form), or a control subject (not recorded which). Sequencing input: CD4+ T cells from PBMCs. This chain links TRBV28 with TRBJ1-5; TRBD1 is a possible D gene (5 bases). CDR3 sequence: CASSLLPGRSNQPQHF. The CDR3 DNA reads TGTGCCAGCAGTTTATTGCCAGGGAGGAGCAATCAGCCCCAGCATTTT.